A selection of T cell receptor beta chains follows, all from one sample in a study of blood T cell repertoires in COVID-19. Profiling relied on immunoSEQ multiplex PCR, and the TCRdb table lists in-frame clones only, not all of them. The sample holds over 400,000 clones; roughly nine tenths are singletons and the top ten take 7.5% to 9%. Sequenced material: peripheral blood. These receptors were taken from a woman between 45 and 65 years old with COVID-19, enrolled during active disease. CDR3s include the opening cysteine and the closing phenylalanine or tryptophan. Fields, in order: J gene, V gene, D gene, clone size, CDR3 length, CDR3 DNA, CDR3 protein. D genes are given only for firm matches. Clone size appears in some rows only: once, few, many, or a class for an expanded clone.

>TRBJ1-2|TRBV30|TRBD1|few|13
TGTGCCTGGGAGGGGGGGACAGGGAAGGGCTACACCTTC
CAWEGGTGKGYTF
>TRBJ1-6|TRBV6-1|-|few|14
TGTGCCAGCAGTGACGGGAGGGGGGATTCACCCCTCCACTTT
CASSDGRGDSPLHF
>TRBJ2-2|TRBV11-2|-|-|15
TGTGCCAGCAGCTTATCGCAGGCCCATACCGGGGAGCTGTTTTTT
CASSLSQAHTGELFF
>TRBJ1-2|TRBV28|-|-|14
TGTGCCAGCAGCCAAGGCATGGGGGAGGGTGGCTACACCTTC
CASSQGMGEGGYTF
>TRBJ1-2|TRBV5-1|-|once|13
TGCGCCAGCAGCTTGGAGCCGCCATATGGCTACACCTTC
CASSLEPPYGYTF
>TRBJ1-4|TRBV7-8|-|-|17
TGTGCCAGCAGCTTACGGGACACGATTGCAACTAATGAAAAACTGTTTTTT
CASSLRDTIATNEKLFF
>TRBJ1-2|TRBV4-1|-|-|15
TGCGCCAGCAGCCAAGATGGGGCCGCTAACTATGGCTACACCTTC
CASSQDGAANYGYTF
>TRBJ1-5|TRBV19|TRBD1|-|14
TGTGCCAGTAGTCATACAGGGGGAGAGGGGCCCCAGCATTTT
CASSHTGGEGPQHF
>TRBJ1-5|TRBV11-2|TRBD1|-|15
TGTGCCAGCAGCTATGACAGGGGGGTAAATCAGCCCCAGCATTTT
CASSYDRGVNQPQHF
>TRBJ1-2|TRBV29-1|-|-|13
TGCAGCGTTGTTACAGGTCTAGGGTATGGCTACACCTTC
CSVVTGLGYGYTF
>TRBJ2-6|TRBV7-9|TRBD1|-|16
TGTGCCAGCAGCCTAGGACAGGCCCCTGGGGCCAACGTCCTGACTTTC
CASSLGQAPGANVLTF
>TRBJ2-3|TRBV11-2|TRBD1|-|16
TGTGCCAGCAGCTTAGATCTGGACAGGGGAACAGATACGCAGTATTTT
CASSLDLDRGTDTQYF
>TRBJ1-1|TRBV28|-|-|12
TGTGCCAGCAGTTTGTTCCGGGGTCGGGCTTTCTTT
CASSLFRGRAFF
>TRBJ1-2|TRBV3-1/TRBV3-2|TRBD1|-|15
TGTGCCAGCAGCCAAGTAGGTAACAGGGGCGGAGGCTACACCTTC
CASSQVGNRGGGYTF
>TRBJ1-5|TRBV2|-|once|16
TGTGCCAGCAGGCGGGATTCTTTGGAGGGCAATCAGCCCCAGCATTTT
CASRRDSLEGNQPQHF
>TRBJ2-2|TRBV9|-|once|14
TGTGCCAGCAGCGTAGAAGGGGTCCCCGGGGAGCTGTTTTTT
CASSVEGVPGELFF
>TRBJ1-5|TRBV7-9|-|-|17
TGTGCCAGCAGCTTAGGAAGTAGTTGGCAGGGCAATCAGCCCCAGCATTTT
CASSLGSSWQGNQPQHF
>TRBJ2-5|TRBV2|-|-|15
TGTGCCAGCAGCGTACAGGGCAGTAGTACGGAGACCCAGTACTTC
CASSVQGSSTETQYF
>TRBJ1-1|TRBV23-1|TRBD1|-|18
TGCGCCACTTCTCGAACAGGGGACAGAAAGTTAATGAACACTGAAGCTTTCTTT
CATSRTGDRKLMNTEAFF
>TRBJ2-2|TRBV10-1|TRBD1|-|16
TGCGCCAGCCCTTTTTTGGACAGGGGGGACACCGGGGAGCTGTTTTTT
CASPFLDRGDTGELFF
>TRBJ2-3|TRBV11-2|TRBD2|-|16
TGTGCCAGCAGCTTAGATAGCGGGGTGAACACAGATACGCAGTATTTT
CASSLDSGVNTDTQYF